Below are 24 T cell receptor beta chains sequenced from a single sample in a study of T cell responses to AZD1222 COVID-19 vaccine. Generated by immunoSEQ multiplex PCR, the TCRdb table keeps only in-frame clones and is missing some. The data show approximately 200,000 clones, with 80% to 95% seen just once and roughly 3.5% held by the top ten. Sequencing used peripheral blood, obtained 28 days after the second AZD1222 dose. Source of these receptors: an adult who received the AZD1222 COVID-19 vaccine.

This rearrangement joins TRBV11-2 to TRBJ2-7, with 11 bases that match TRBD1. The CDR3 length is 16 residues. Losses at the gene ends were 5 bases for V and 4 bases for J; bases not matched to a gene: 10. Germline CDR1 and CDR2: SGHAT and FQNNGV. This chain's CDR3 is CASSPTGTGGDYEQYF. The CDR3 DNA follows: TGTGCCAGCAGCCCAACCGGGACAGGGGGTGATTACGAGCAGTACTTC.

CDR3 coding DNA: TGCAGCGTTGGAGGACAGAACGAGCAGTACTTC. It codes for CSVGGQNEQYF. V is TRBV29-1 and J is TRBJ2-7, with D maybe TRBD1 (6 bases). This CDR3 is built from 11 residues. V lost 4 bases to trimming and J lost 5 bases, with 9 bases between them. Germline V gives CDR1 SQVTM, CDR2 ANQGSEA.

The CDR3 region is CASSYPTETGSAEAFF. The CDR3 DNA is TGTGCCAGCAGTTACCCCACCGAGACAGGGAGCGCTGAAGCTTTCTTT. The rearrangement joins TRBV6-5 to TRBJ1-1; 7 positions match TRBD1. The CDR3 has 16 amino acids. Trimming at V came to 2 bases and at J to 6 bases, leaving 12 bases not matched to a gene. From germline, CDR1 is MNHEY and CDR2 SVGAGI.

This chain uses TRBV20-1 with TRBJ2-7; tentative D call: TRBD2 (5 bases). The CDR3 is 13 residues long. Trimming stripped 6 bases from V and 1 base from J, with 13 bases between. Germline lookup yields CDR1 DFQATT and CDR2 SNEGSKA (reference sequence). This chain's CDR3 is CSASLTGSYEQYF. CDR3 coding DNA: TGCAGTGCCAGTTTGACGGGATCCTACGAGCAGTACTTC.

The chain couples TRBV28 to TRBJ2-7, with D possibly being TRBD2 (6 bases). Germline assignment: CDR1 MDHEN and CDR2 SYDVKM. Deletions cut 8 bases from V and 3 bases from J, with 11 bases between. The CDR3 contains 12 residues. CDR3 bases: TGTGCCAGCTCGGGAGACCACTACGAGCAGTACTTC. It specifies CASSGDHYEQYF.

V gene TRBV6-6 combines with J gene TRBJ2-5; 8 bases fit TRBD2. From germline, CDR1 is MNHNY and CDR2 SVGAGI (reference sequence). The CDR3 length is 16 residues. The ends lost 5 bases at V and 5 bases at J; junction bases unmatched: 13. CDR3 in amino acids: CASSRQPGLERETQYF. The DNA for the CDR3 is TGTGCCAGCAGTCGACAGCCGGGACTAGAAAGGGAGACCCAGTACTTC.

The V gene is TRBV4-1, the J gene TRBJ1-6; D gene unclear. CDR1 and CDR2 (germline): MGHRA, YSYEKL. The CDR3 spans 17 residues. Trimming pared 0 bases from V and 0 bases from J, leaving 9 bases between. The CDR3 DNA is TGCGCCAGCAGCCAAGATTGGGGATACTCCTATAATTCACCCCTCCACTTT. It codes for CASSQDWGYSYNSPLHF.

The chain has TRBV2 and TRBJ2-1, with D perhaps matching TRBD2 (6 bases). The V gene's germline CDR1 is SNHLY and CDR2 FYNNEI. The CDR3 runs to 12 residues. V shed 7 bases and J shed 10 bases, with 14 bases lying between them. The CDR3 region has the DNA TGTGCCAGCAAAAGACTAGTTGTCGAGCAGTTCTTC. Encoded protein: CASKRLVVEQFF.

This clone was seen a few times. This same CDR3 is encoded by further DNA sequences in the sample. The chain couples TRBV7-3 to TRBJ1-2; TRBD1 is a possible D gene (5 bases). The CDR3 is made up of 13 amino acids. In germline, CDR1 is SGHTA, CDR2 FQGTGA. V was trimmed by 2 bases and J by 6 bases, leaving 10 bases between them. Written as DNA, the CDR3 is TGTGCCAGCAGCTTATCCCCAGGGAATGGCTACACCTTC. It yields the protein CASSLSPGNGYTF.

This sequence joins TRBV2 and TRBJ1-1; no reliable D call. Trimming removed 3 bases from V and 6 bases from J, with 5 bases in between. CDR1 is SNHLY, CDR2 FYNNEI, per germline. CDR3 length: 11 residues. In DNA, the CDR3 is TGTGCCAGCAGTGACCGTTCTGAAGCTTTCTTT. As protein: CASSDRSEAFF.

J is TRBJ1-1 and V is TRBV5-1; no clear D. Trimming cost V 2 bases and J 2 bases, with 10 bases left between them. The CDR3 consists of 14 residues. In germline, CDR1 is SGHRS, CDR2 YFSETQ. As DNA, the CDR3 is TGCGCCAGCAGCTTCGAGACGGCCAACACTGAAGCTTTCTTT. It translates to CASSFETANTEAFF.

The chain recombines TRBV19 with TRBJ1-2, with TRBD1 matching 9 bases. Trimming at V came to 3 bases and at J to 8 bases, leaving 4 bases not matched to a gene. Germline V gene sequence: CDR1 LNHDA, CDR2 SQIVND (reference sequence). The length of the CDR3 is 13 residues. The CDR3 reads CASSIRDRAGYTF. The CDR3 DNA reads TGTGCCAGTAGTATTCGGGACAGGGCCGGCTACACCTTC.

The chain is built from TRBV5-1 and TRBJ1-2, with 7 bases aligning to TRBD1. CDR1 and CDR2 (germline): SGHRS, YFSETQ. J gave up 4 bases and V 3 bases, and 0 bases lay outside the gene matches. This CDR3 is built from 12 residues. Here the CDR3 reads CASSWDSYGYTF. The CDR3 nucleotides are TGCGCCAGCAGCTGGGACAGCTATGGCTACACCTTC.

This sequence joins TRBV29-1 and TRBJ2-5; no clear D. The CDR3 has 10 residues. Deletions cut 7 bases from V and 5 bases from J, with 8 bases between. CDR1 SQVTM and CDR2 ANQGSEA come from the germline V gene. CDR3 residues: CSASVETQYF. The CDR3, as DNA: TGCAGCGCCAGTGTCGAGACCCAGTACTTC. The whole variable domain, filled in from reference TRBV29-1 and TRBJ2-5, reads SAVISQKPSRDICQRGTSLTIQCQVDSQVTMMFWYRQQPGQSLTLIATANQGSEATYESGFVIDKFPISRPNLTFSTLTVSNMSPEDSSIYLCSASVETQYFGPGTRLLVL.

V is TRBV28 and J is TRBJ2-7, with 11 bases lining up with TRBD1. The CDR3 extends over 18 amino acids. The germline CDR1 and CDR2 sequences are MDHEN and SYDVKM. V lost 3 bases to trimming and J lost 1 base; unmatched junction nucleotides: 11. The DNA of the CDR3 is TGTGCCAGCAGTTTCCCCCGGGACAGGGGGTCCTTGTCCTACGAGCAGTACTTC. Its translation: CASSFPRDRGSLSYEQYF.

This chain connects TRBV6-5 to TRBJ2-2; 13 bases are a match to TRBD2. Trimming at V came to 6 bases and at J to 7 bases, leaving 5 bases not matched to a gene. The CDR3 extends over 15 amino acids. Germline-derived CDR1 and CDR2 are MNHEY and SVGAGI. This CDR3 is CASSRGLAGVGELFF. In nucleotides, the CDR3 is TGTGCCAGCAGCCGCGGACTAGCGGGAGTCGGGGAGCTGTTTTTT.

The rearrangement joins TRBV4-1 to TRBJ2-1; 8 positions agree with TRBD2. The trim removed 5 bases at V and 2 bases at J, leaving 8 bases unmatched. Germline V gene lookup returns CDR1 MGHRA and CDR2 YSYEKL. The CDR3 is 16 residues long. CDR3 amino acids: CASSRPREGAYNEQFF. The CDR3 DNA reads TGCGCCAGCAGCAGACCTCGGGAGGGTGCCTACAATGAGCAGTTCTTC.

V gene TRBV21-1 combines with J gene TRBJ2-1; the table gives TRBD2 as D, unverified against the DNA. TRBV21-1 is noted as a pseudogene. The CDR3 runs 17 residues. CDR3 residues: CASSKEKVRVAYNEQFF. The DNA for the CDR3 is TGTGCCAGCAGCAAAGAGAAAGTGAGAGTGGCCTACAATGAGCAGTTCTTC.

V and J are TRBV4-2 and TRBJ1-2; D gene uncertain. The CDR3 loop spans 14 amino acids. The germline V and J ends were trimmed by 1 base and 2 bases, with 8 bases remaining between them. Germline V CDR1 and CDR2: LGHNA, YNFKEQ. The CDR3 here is CASSQGMANYGYTF. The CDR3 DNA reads TGTGCCAGCAGCCAAGGTATGGCGAACTATGGCTACACCTTC.

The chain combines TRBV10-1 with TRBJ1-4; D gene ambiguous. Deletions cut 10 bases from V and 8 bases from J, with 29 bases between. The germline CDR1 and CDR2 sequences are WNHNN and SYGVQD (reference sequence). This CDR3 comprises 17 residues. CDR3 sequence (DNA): TGCGCCATCAGGACTCGCCTACCCTCCTGCGTCAAGGAAAAACTGTTTTTT. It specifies CAIRTRLPSCVKEKLFF.

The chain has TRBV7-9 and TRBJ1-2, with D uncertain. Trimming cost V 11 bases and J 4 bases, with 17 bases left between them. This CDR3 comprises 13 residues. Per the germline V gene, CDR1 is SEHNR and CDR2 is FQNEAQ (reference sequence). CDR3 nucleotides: TGTGCCCCAGAAAAGGCGGCTGGCTATGGCTACACCTTC. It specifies CAPEKAAGYGYTF.

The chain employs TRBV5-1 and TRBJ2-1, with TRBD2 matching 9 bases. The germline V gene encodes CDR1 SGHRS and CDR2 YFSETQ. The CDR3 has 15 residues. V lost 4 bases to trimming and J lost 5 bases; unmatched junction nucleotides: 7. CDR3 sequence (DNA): TGCGCCAGCAGCCCTAGCGGGATAAAGAACAATGAGCAGTTCTTC. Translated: CASSPSGIKNNEQFF.

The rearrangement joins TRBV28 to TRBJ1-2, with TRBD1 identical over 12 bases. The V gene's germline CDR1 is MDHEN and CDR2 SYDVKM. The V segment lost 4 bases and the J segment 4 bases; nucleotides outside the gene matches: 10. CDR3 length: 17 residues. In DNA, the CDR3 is TGTGCCAGCAGTTCACCCGGGACAGGGGGCGCGGGCTATGGCTACACCTTC. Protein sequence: CASSSPGTGGAGYGYTF.

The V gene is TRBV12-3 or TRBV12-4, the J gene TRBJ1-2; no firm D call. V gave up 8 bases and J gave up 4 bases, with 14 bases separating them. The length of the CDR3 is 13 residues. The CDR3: CASSSVASYGYTF. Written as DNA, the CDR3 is TGTGCCAGCTCCTCGGTGGCCTCCTATGGCTACACCTTC.